The 27 T cell receptor beta chains reported below all come from one sample, sequenced in a study of T cells in tuberculosis. Measured with immunoSEQ multiplex PCR; TCRdb has only the in-frame clones, and not every one. The sample records roughly 35,000 clones, 90% to 95% being singletons. Time point meaning: new active TB diagnosis, blood taken before or within 7 days of starting treatment. The sequences come from PBMCs, collected at tuberculosis diagnosis. The receptors come from an adult with tuberculosis. Some clones in this sample may be carry-over from other donors' samples.

V usage is TRBV18 and J usage is TRBJ2-2, with 10 bases matching TRBD1. Looked up from germline, CDR1 is KGHSH and CDR2 is LQKENI. CDR3 size: 17 residues. V was clipped by 0 bases and J by 5 bases; unmatched bases: 6. The CDR3 DNA follows: TGTGCCAGCTCACCACCCTCGACAGGGGGCTATACCGGGGAGCTGTTTTTT. Encoded protein: CASSPPSTGGYTGELFF. The full variable domain, rest sourced from reference TRBV18 and TRBJ2-2, is NAGVMQNPRHLVRRRGQEARLRCSPMKGHSHVYWYRQLPEEGLKFMVYLQKENIIDESGMPKERFSAEFPKEGPSILRIQQVVRGDSAAYFCASSPPSTGGYTGELFFGEGSRLTVL.

The J gene is TRBJ2-3, the V gene TRBV7-7; TRBD2 is a possible D gene (6 bases). Trimming took 1 base from V and 0 from J, leaving 8 bases between them. Germline CDR1 is SSHAT and CDR2 is FNYEAQ (reference sequence). There are 15 residues in the CDR3. The CDR3 DNA reads TGTGCCAGCAGCTTAGGCGGGGCAAGCACAGATACGCAGTATTTT. Its translation: CASSLGGASTDTQYF.

The chain joins TRBV6-6 to TRBJ2-3; 11 bases line up with TRBD1. CDR1 is MNHNY, CDR2 SVGAGI, per germline (reference sequence). With V trimmed by 4 bases and J by 6 bases, 6 bases remained unmatched. The CDR3 loop spans 15 amino acids. The chain's CDR3 is CASSSPDRGHDTQYF. The CDR3 DNA reads as TGTGCCAGCAGTTCCCCGGACAGGGGGCATGATACGCAGTATTTT.

V usage is TRBV30 and J usage is TRBJ1-1, with TRBD1 matching 7 bases. Germline-derived CDR1 and CDR2 are GTSNPN and SVGIG (reference sequence). The CDR3 sequence is 17 residues long. The ends lost 2 bases at V and 1 base at J; junction bases unmatched: 13. CDR3 loop: CAWSPPDRVKWNTEAFF. CDR3 sequence (DNA): TGTGCCTGGAGTCCCCCCGACAGGGTTAAATGGAACACTGAAGCTTTCTTT.

This clone showed up just once. The V call is TRBV6-5, the J call TRBJ1-2; D uncertain. Germline assignment: CDR1 MNHEY and CDR2 SVGAGI. The CDR3 consists of 14 residues. Between the trimmed V and J ends, which lost 0 bases and 7 bases, there was a span of 12 bases. This CDR3 reads CASSYSGRSVGYTF. The CDR3, as DNA: TGTGCCAGCAGTTACTCGGGCCGCAGTGTTGGCTACACCTTC.

The chain carries TRBV12-5 and TRBJ1-1; D gene uncertain. CDR1 is LGHNT and CDR2 is FRNRAP in the germline V gene. V lost 1 base, J lost 2 bases, and 2 bases lay in between. This CDR3 contains 12 residues. The CDR3 DNA reads TGTGCTAGTGGTTTGGCTAACACTGAAGCTTTCTTT. Its translation is CASGLANTEAFF.

A single count supports this clone. In the same sample, other DNA sequences code for this CDR3. The chain recombines TRBV5-4 with TRBJ2-3, with TRBD2 matching over 9 bases. Germline loops: CDR1 SGHNT, CDR2 YYREEE (reference sequence). The CDR3 has 15 amino acids. J lost 6 bases, V lost 4 bases, and 9 bases had no gene match. Here the CDR3 DNA reads TGTGCCAGCAGCCTGGGCGGGGGGGTAACTGATACGCAGTATTTT. Protein sequence: CASSLGGGVTDTQYF. The full variable domain, with the rest looked up from reference TRBV5-4 and TRBJ2-3, is ETGVTQSPTHLIKTRGQQVTLRCSSQSGHNTVSWYQQALGQGPQFIFQYYREEENGRGNFPPRFSGLQFPNYSSELNVNALELDDSALYLCASSLGGGVTDTQYFGPGTRLTVL.

The rearrangement links TRBV11-2 to TRBJ2-3; 10 bases agree with TRBD1. V trimming: 5 bases; J trimming: 6 bases; junction bases outside the gene matches: 8. The CDR3 is 15 residues long. Germline CDR1 SGHAT, CDR2 FQNNGV. CDR3 in DNA: TGTGCCAGCAGCAACGACAGGGGGCGGGTGGATACGCAGTATTTT. Amino acids: CASSNDRGRVDTQYF.

The chain employs TRBV15 and TRBJ2-7, with TRBD1 identical over 8 bases. J was trimmed by 0 bases and V by 4 bases; bases with no gene match: 2. This CDR3 is 14 amino acids long. Germline-derived CDR1 and CDR2 are LNHNV and YYDKDF (reference sequence). This CDR3 reads CATSTDRGSYEQYF. For the CDR3, the DNA is TGTGCCACCAGCACTGACAGGGGCTCCTACGAGCAGTACTTC.

The V and J genes are TRBV6-1 and TRBJ2-1; 10 bases align to TRBD1. CDR3 size: 14 residues. Germline trimming cut 3 bases from V and 9 bases from J; bases unmatched to any gene: 5. Per germline, CDR1 MNHNS and CDR2 SASEGT. The CDR3 nucleotides read TGTGCCAGCAGTGACTTGGGACAGGGGCTTGAGCAGTTCTTC. It translates to CASSDLGQGLEQFF.

The J gene is TRBJ2-3, the V gene TRBV30; 7 positions match TRBD2. V shed 2 bases, J shed 1 base, and the junction held 3 bases outside the gene matches. This CDR3 comprises 14 residues. In germline, CDR1 is GTSNPN, CDR2 SVGIG (reference sequence). CDR3 in amino acids: CAWSPTSGTDTQYF. The CDR3 DNA follows: TGTGCCTGGAGTCCAACTAGCGGCACAGATACGCAGTATTTT. Together with reference TRBV30 and TRBJ2-3, the CDR3 gives the full variable domain: SQTIHQWPATLVQPVGSPLSLECTVEGTSNPNLYWYRQAAGRGLQLLFYSVGIGQISSEVPQNLSASRPQDRQFILSSKKLLLSDSGFYLCAWSPTSGTDTQYFGPGTRLTVL.

The J gene is TRBJ1-1, the V gene TRBV6-5; no reliable D call. CDR1 is MNHEY and CDR2 is SVGAGI in the germline V gene. V gave up 6 bases and J gave up 6 bases, with 14 bases separating them. This CDR3 has 13 amino acids. CDR3 bases: TGTGCCAGCAGGTATACTAGTAGTGCTGAAGCTTTCTTT. It yields the protein CASRYTSSAEAFF.

The chain couples TRBV14 to TRBJ1-6; D is undetermined. V shed 4 bases and J shed 6 bases, with 22 bases lying between them. Germline V lookup: CDR1 SGHDN, CDR2 FVKESK. The CDR3 is 18 amino acids. CDR3 in amino acids: CASSLYKHSGSSNSPLHF. In nucleotides, the CDR3 is TGTGCCAGCAGCCTCTATAAACACTCGGGATCTTCTAATTCACCCCTCCACTTT.

V and J are TRBV5-1 and TRBJ1-2; possibly TRBD1 for D (6 bases). CDR3 size: 16 residues. V was clipped by 0 bases and J by 4 bases, with 16 bases between them. Germline CDR1 reads SGHRS; CDR2 reads YFSETQ. The CDR3 sequence is CASSLGGGIPFYGYTF. CDR3 nucleotides: TGCGCCAGCAGCTTGGGAGGGGGTATACCTTTCTATGGCTACACCTTC.

The rearrangement uses TRBV19 and TRBJ1-6; 8 nucleotides line up with TRBD1. V lost 8 bases to trimming and J lost 5 bases; unmatched junction nucleotides: 5. The CDR3 sequence is 14 residues long. Germline-derived CDR1 and CDR2 are LNHDA and SQIVND (reference sequence). The CDR3 bases are TGTGCCAGTGGGACAGGCGTGAATAATTCACCCCTCCACTTT. Protein sequence: CASGTGVNNSPLHF.

V and J are TRBV28 and TRBJ2-2; TRBD1 aligns across 9 bases. This CDR3 contains 16 residues. J lost 0 bases, V lost 5 bases, and 4 bases had no gene match. Germline assignment: CDR1 MDHEN and CDR2 SYDVKM. CDR3 coding DNA: TGTGCCAGCAGTCCCCGGACAGGGGCGAACACCGGGGAGCTGTTTTTT. It codes for CASSPRTGANTGELFF.

The V gene is TRBV7-7, the J gene TRBJ2-5; the D gene is possibly TRBD1 (5 bases). V gave up 1 base and J gave up 9 bases, with 12 bases separating them. The CDR3 contains 13 residues. Germline CDR1 SSHAT, CDR2 FNYEAQ (reference sequence). Here the CDR3 DNA reads TGTGCCAGCAGCTTAGGCCAGGGTAGGGCCCAGTACTTC. Protein sequence: CASSLGQGRAQYF.

The CDR3 spells CASSLGGSRRSSYF. DNA for the CDR3: TGTGCCAGCAGCTTAGGAGGGAGCAGGCGGAGTAGCTACTTC. The chain is built from TRBV13 and TRBJ2-5; possible D gene TRBD2, 5 bases. V was shortened by 0 bases and J by 14 bases, with 19 bases between the two germline ends. This CDR3 comprises 14 residues. Per germline, CDR1 PRHDT and CDR2 FYEKMQ (reference sequence).

V is TRBV6-6 and J is TRBJ1-6; no clear D. Trimming removed 4 bases at V and 5 bases at J, with 15 bases between. Germline CDR1 MNHNY, CDR2 SVGAGI (reference sequence). The CDR3 has 16 residues. CDR3 in amino acids: CASSWAGLFDNSPLHF. In nucleotides, the CDR3 is TGTGCCAGCAGTTGGGCAGGTCTGTTCGATAATTCACCCCTCCACTTT.

This chain's CDR3 is CASRGQGFSYNEQFF. CDR3 DNA sequence: TGCGCCAGCAGGGGACAGGGATTCTCCTACAATGAGCAGTTCTTC. The rearrangement uses TRBV10-2 and TRBJ2-1, with 9 bases aligning to TRBD1. The CDR3 totals 15 residues. The V gene's germline CDR1 is WSHSY and CDR2 SAAADI. Trimming at V came to 6 bases and at J to 0 bases, leaving 3 bases not matched to a gene.

This rearrangement joins TRBV6-1 to TRBJ2-7; weak D call: TRBD1 (5 bases). The CDR3 spans 12 residues. Deletions cut 6 bases from V and 1 base from J, with 7 bases between. Germline V gene lookup returns CDR1 MNHNS and CDR2 SASEGT. Written as DNA, the CDR3 is TGTGCCAGCAGGGACATTTCCTACGAGCAGTACTTC. Translated: CASRDISYEQYF.

This clone showed up just a few times. This chain links TRBV7-8 with TRBJ1-5; 8 positions match TRBD1. The junction had 6 bases not matched to a gene; V was cut back by 6 bases and J by 2 bases. The CDR3 has 15 amino acids. The germline gives CDR1 SGHVS, CDR2 FQNEAQ. CDR3 nucleotides: TGTGCCAGCAGTTCACACAGGGGGGGCAATCAGCCCCAGCATTTT. Translated: CASSSHRGGNQPQHF.

The V gene is TRBV29-1, the J gene TRBJ1-1, with D unclear. This CDR3 has 10 amino acids. CDR1 is SQVTM, CDR2 ANQGSEA, per germline. V lost 6 bases and J lost 7, with 9 bases in between. CDR3 loop: CSVGPFEAFF. CDR3 DNA sequence: TGCAGCGTGGGCCCATTTGAAGCTTTCTTT.

The sample holds one count of this clone. The chain employs TRBV2 and TRBJ1-3; 9 bases fit TRBD1. In germline, CDR1 is SNHLY, CDR2 FYNNEI. Trimming at V came to 5 bases and at J to 8 bases, leaving 7 bases not matched to a gene. This CDR3 is built from 14 residues. The CDR3 DNA follows: TGTGCCAGCAGTAACAGACAGGGGGGACACACCATATATTTT. Its protein is CASSNRQGGHTIYF.

The chain recombines TRBV5-8 with TRBJ2-3; the D is unclear. V was cut by 4 bases and J by 2 bases, with 14 bases left in between. The CDR3 contains 15 residues. Per germline, CDR1 SGHTS and CDR2 YDEGEE. The CDR3 DNA reads as TGTGCCAGCAGCATTGACACCTTTGTCACAGATACGCAGTATTTT. It yields the protein CASSIDTFVTDTQYF.

This chain joins TRBV6-5 and TRBJ1-5, with 8 nucleotides matching TRBD1. Germline V CDR1 and CDR2: MNHEY, SVGAGI. J lost 5 bases, V lost 5 bases, and 8 bases had no gene match. CDR3 size: 15 residues. DNA of the CDR3: TGTGCCAGCAGTCCTCAGGGGGCGCGATATCAGCCCCAGCATTTT. Its translation is CASSPQGARYQPQHF.

The chain couples TRBV9 to TRBJ1-4; TRBD1 aligns across 9 bases. V shed 2 bases, J shed 8 bases, and the junction held 10 bases outside the gene matches. Germline V gene sequence: CDR1 SGDLS, CDR2 YYNGEE. CDR3 length: 16 residues. CDR3 region: CASSVEGTGRLEKLFF. The CDR3 bases are TGTGCCAGCAGCGTGGAGGGGACAGGGCGGTTAGAAAAACTGTTTTTT.